Listed below are T cell receptor beta chains from one sample, sequenced in a study of cytotoxic CD8 clonotypes in ibrutinib-treated CLL. Assay: immunoSEQ multiplex PCR; the TCRdb copy retains only in-frame clones and omits some. The sample yields approximately 80,000 clones, 86% seen once. The sample here was PBMCs, taken before ibrutinib treatment. All receptors derive from a human donor with chronic lymphocytic leukemia. Both conserved end residues are trimmed from each CDR3. Fields, in order: J gene, V gene, CDR3 protein.

TRBJ1-2,TRBV5-4,ASSLGVRGWGYT
TRBJ1-2,TRBV7-9,ASSKDSYGYT
TRBJ2-7,TRBV5-3,ARSFWAGPAYEQY
TRBJ2-7,TRBV5-6,ASSLASAGPYEQY
TRBJ2-6,TRBV29-1,SVEDPGGNSGANVLT
TRBJ1-2,TRBV5-1,ASSFVSGDGYT
TRBJ1-2,TRBV18,ASSLDRNYGYT
TRBJ2-4,TRBV7-9,ASSFPGTGNIQY
TRBJ1-5,TRBV19,ASSIGQGDQPQH
TRBJ2-1,TRBV9,ASSVTSPDEQF
TRBJ1-2,TRBV23-1,ASSLGRRGNYGYT
TRBJ1-1,TRBV6-1,ASSEAWGLYTEAF
TRBJ2-5,TRBV25-1,ASSDVPGQGWIGETQY
TRBJ2-7,TRBV27,ASSFLPGGSYEQY
TRBJ1-2,TRBV7-9,ASSSEVTGKSGYT
TRBJ1-2,TRBV7-6,ASSSSSSNYGYT
TRBJ2-7,TRBV5-1,ASSRGQGISEQY
TRBJ2-4,TRBV13,ASSPRLIPQNIQY
TRBJ1-1,TRBV7-2,ASSPNWGNTEAF
TRBJ1-3,TRBV19,ASSSGSGNTIY
TRBJ1-3,TRBV11-3,ASSPVVSGNTIY
TRBJ1-5,TRBV18,ASSPRQGNSNQPQH
TRBJ1-1,TRBV27,ASSYQINTEAF
TRBJ1-1,TRBV18,ASSVEEIGNTEAF
TRBJ2-7,TRBV7-9,ASSQGTGGYEQY
TRBJ1-5,TRBV10-1,ASSAGPRQPQH
TRBJ1-5,TRBV7-9,ASSPDGMSSNQPQH
TRBJ1-5,TRBV19,ASTPGQGGQPQH
TRBJ2-6,TRBV28,ASSLARDSGANVLT
TRBJ1-2,TRBV15,ATSRDLAGNYGYT
TRBJ1-2,TRBV5-1,ASTRGTGYGYT
TRBJ1-5,TRBV10-3,AISELGTEGGNQPQH
TRBJ2-4,TRBV29-1,SVEWTEKNIQY
TRBJ1-5,TRBV29-1,SVRDGNNQPQH
TRBJ2-1,TRBV19,ASNHLLAGVSYNEQF
TRBJ1-3,TRBV6-5,ASSPQGSGNTIY
TRBJ1-5,TRBV27,ASGLILGTGDNQPQH
TRBJ1-2,TRBV27,ASSPDRVIGYGYT
TRBJ1-5,TRBV27,ASSLSRQGDQPQH
TRBJ2-7,TRBV27,ASSLKPGLTYEQY
TRBJ2-1,TRBV4-1,ASSQVTSQSYNEQF
TRBJ2-7,TRBV19,ASSPPEGQPYEQY
TRBJ2-5,TRBV5-4,ASSRPLAGVGETQY
TRBJ1-2,TRBV5-1,ASSWTGTMGYT
TRBJ2-3,TRBV7-2,ASSLEGLAGGSTDTQY